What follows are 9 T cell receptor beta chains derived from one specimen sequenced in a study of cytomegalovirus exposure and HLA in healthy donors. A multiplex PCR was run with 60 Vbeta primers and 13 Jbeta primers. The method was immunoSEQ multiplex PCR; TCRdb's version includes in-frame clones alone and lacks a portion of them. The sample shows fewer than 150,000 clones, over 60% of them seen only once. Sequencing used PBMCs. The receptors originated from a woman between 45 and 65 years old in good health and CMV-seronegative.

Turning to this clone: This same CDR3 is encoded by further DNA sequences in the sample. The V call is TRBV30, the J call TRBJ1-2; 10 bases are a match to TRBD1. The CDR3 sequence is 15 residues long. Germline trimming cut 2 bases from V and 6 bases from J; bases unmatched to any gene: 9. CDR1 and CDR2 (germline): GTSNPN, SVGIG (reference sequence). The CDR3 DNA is TGTGCCTGGAGTAGAACCCCCGGGACAGGGGATGGCTACACCTTC. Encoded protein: CAWSRTPGTGDGYTF. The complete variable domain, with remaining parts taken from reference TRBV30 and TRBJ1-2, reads SQTIHQWPATLVQPVGSPLSLECTVEGTSNPNLYWYRQAAGRGLQLLFYSVGIGQISSEVPQNLSASRPQDRQFILSSKKLLLSDSGFYLCAWSRTPGTGDGYTFGSGTRLTVV.

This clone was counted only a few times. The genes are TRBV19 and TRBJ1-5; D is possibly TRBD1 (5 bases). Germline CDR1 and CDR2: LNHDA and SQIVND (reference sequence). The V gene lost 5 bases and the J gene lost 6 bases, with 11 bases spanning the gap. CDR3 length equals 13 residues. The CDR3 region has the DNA TGTGCCAGTAGTTCCGGCGGGGCTCAGCCCCAGCATTTT. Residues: CASSSGGAQPQHF.

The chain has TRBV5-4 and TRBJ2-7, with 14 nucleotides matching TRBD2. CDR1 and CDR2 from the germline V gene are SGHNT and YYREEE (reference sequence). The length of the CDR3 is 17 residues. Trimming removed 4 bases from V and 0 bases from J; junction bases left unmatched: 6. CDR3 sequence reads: CASSDPGLAGASYEQYF. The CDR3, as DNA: TGTGCCAGCAGCGATCCGGGACTAGCGGGGGCCTCCTACGAGCAGTACTTC.

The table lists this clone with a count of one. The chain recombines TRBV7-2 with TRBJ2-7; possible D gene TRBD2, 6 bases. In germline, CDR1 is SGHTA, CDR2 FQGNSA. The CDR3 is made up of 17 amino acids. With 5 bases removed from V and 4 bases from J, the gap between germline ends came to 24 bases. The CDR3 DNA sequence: TGTGCCAGCAGCCCAGGCGGAGGGTTTGTTATTGGGTACGAGCAGTACTTC. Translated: CASSPGGGFVIGYEQYF. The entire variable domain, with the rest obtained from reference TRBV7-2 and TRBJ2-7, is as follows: GAGVSQSPSNKVTEKGKDVELRCDPISGHTALYWYRQSLGQGLEFLIYFQGNSAPDKSGLPSDRFSAERTGGSVSTLTIQRTQQEDSAVYLCASSPGGGFVIGYEQYFGPGTRLTVT.

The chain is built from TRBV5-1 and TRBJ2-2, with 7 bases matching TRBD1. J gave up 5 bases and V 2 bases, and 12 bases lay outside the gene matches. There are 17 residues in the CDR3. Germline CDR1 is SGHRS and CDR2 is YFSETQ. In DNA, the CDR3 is TGCGCCAGCAGCTTAGACAGGGATAATACGGGGACCGGGGAGCTGTTTTTT. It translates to CASSLDRDNTGTGELFF. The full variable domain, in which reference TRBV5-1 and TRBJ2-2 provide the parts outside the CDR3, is KAGVTQTPRYLIKTRGQQVTLSCSPISGHRSVSWYQQTPGQGLQFLFEYFSETQRNKGNFPGRFSGRQFSNSRSEMNVSTLELGDSALYLCASSLDRDNTGTGELFFGEGSRLTVL.

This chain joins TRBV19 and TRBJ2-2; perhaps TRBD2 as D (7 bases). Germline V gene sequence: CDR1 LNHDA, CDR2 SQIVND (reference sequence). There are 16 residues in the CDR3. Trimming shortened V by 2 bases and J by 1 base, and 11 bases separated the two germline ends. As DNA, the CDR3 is TGTGCCAGTAGTATACGCGGGGGCGGGAACACCGGGGAGCTGTTTTTT. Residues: CASSIRGGGNTGELFF. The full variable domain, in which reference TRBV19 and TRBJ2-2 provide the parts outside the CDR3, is DGGITQSPKYLFRKEGQNVTLSCEQNLNHDAMYWYRQDPGQGLRLIYYSQIVNDFQKGDIAEGYSVSREKKESFPLTVTSAQKNPTAFYLCASSIRGGGNTGELFFGEGSRLTVL.

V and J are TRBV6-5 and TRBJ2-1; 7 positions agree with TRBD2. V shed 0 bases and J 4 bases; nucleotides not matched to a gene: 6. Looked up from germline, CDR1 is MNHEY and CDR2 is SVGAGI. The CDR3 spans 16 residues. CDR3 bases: TGTGCCAGCAGTTACTCCGGACTAGGTCCTTACAATGAGCAGTTCTTC. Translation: CASSYSGLGPYNEQFF.

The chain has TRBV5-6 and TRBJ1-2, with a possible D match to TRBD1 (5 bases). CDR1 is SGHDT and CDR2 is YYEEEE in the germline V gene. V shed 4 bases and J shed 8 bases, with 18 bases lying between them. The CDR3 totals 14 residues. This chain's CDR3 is CASSPPGRAGGYTF. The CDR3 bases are TGTGCCAGCAGCCCCCCGGGCAGGGCGGGAGGCTACACCTTC.

The CDR3 coding sequence is TGCGCCAGCAGCTTGGCGACGGGATCCAATGAGCAGTTCTTC. Its protein product is CASSLATGSNEQFF. J is TRBJ2-1 and V is TRBV5-1; D possibly corresponds to TRBD2 (5 bases). Germline lookup yields CDR1 SGHRS and CDR2 YFSETQ. The V gene lost 0 bases and the J gene lost 6 bases, with 10 bases spanning the gap. CDR3 length: 14 amino acids.